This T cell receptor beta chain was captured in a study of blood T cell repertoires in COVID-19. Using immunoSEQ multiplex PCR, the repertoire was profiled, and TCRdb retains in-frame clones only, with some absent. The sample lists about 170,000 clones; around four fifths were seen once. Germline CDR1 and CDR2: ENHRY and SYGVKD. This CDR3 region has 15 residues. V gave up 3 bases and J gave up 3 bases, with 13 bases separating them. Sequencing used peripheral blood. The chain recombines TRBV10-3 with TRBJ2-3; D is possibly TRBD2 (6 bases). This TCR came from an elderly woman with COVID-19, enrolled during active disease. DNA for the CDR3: TGTGCCATCAGTGATGGGGGGAGAGGGACAGATACGCAGTATTTT. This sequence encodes CAISDGGRGTDTQYF.